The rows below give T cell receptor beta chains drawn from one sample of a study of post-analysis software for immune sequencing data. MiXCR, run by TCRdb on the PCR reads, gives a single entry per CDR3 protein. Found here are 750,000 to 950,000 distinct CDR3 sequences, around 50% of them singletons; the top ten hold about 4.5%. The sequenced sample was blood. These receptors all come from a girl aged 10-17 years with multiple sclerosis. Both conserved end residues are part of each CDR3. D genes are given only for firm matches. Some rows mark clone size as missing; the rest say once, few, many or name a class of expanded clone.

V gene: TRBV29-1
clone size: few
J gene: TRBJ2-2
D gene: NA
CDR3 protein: CSVPRLGAGELFF
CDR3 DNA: TGCAGCGTTCCTCGTCTGGGAGCCGGGGAGCTGTTTTTT

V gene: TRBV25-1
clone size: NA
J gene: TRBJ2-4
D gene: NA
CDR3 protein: CANSESGGSEVWYF
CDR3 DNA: TGTGCCAACAGTGAATCTGGTGGTAGCGAGGTTTGGTACTTC

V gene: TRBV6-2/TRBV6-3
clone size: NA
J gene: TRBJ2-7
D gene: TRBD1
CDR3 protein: CASSYYRRTGPIEQYF
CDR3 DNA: TGTGCTAGCAGTTATTACCGACGGACAGGCCCTATCGAGCAGTACTTC

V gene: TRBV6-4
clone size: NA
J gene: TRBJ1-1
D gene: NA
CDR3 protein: CASSVGPLLRGRGENTEAFF
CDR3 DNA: TGTGCCAGCAGTGTAGGTCCCCTCCTACGGGGGCGCGGGGAGAACACTGAAGCTTTCTTT

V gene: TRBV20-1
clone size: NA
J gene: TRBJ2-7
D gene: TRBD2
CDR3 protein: CSASSPLAGDEQYF
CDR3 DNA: TGCAGTGCTAGTTCTCCCCTAGCGGGGGACGAGCAGTACTTC

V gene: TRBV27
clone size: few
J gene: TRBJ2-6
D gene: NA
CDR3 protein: CASTLWGSGANVLTF
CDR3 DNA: TGTGCCAGCACCCTATGGGGTTCTGGGGCCAACGTCCTGACTTTC

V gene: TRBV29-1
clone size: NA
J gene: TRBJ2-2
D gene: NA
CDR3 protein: CSVQGGLNGELFF
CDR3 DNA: TGCAGCGTTCAAGGGGGACTGAACGGGGAGCTGTTTTTT

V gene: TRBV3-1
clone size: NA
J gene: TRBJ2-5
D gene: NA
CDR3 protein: CASSQVRGGETQYF
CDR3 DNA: TGTGCCAGCAGCCAAGTGAGGGGTGGGGAGACCCAGTACTTC

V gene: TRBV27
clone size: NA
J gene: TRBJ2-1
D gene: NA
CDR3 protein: CASSLDPNTYNEQFF
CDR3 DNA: TGTGCCAGCAGTTTAGATCCCAATACCTACAATGAGCAGTTCTTC

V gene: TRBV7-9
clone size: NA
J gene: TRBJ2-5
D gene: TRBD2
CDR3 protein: CASSPSSGGETQYF
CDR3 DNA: TGTGCCAGCAGCCCATCTAGCGGAGGGGAGACCCAGTACTTC

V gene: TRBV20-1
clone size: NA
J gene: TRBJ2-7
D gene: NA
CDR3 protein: CSASSMSGTASYEQYF
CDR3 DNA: TGCAGTGCTAGTTCGATGTCCGGGACTGCCTCCTACGAGCAGTACTTC

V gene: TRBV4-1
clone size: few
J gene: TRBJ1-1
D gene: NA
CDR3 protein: CASSQDLILGNTEAFF
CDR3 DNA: TGCGCCAGCAGCCAGGACTTAATTCTGGGGAACACTGAAGCTTTCTTT

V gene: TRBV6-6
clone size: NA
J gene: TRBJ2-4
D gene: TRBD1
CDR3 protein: CASSWGQGANEQYF
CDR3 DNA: TGTGCCAGCAGTTGGGGACAGGGGGCCAATGAGCAGTACTTC

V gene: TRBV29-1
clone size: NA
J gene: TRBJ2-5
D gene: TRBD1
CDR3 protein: CSVVDRGETQYF
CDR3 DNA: TGCAGCGTAGTCGACAGGGGGGAGACCCAGTACTTC

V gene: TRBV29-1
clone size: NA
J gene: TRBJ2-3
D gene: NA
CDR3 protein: CSVDIRTDTQYF
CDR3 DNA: TGCAGCGTTGATATTCGAACAGATACGCAGTATTTT

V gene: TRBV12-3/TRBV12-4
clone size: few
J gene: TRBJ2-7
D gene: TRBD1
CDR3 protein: CASSPRNRGQYF
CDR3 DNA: TGTGCCAGCAGTCCTCGAAACAGGGGGCAGTATTTC

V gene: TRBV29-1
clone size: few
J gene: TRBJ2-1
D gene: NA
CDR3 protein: CSVERTNNEQFF
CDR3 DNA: TGCAGCGTTGAACGGACAAACAATGAGCAGTTCTTC

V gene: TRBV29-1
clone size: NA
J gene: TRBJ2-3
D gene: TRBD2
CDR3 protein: CSGTAGRVNTQYF
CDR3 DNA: TGCAGCGGTACGGCAGGGAGGGTAAATACGCAGTATTTT

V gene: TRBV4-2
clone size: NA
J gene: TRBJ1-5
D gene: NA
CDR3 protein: CASSQDWEQPQHF
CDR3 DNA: TGTGCCAGCAGCCAAGATTGGGAACAGCCCCAGCATTTT

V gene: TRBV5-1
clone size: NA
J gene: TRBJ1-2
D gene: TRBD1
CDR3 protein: CASSLGQGSNYGYTF
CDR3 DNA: TGTGCCAGCAGCTTAGGACAGGGCTCTAACTATGGCTACACCTTC

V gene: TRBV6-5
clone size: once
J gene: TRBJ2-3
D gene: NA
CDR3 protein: CASSYSPAVTDTQYF
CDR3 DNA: TGTGCCAGCAGTTACTCACCGGCGGTCACAGATACGCAGTATTTT

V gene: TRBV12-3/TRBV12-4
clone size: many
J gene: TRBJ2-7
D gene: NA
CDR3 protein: CASSGYEQYF
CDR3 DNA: TGTGCCAGCAGCGGCTACGAGCAGTACTTC

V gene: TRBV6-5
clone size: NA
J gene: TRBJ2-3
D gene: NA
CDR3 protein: CASSYSALRSQYF
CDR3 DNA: TGTGCCAGCAGTTACTCGGCTTTAAGGTCGCAGTATTTT

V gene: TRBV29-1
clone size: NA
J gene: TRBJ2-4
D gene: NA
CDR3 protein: CSGAQGEAKNIQYF
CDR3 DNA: TGCAGCGGGGCCCAGGGTGAAGCCAAAAACATTCAGTACTTC

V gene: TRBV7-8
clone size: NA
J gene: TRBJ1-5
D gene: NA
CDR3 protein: CASSLARLGRSPQPRHF
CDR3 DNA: TGTGCCAGCAGCTTAGCCAGGTTAGGGCGATCCCCTCAGCCCCGGCATTTT

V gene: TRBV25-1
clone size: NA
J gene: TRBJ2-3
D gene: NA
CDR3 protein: CASSEWAERTDTQYF
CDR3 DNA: TGTGCCAGCAGTGAATGGGCGGAGCGCACAGATACGCAGTATTTT

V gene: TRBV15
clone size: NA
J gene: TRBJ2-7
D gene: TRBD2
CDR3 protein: CATSRPGTSGYEQYF
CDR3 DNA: TGTGCCACCAGCAGACCCGGGACTAGCGGGTACGAGCAGTACTTC

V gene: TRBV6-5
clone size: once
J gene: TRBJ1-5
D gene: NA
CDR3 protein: CASGGVDSNQPQHF
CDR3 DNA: TGTGCCAGCGGGGGGGTGGATAGCAATCAGCCCCAGCATTTT

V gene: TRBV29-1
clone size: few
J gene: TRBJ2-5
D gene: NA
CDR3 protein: CSAGGPAGQETQYF
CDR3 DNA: TGCAGCGCCGGCGGTCCGGCCGGACAAGAGACCCAGTACTTC

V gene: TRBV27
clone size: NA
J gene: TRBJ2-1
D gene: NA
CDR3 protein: CASSKDSYNEQFF
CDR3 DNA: TGTGCCAGCAGTAAGGACAGTTACAATGAGCAGTTCTTC

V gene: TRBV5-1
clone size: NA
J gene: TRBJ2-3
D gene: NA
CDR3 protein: CASSVRRVSTDTQYF
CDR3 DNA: TGCGCCAGCAGCGTACGTCGGGTGAGCACAGATACGCAGTATTTT

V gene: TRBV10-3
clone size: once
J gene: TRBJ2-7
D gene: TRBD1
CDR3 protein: CAISGGQGRLSNEQYF
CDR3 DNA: TGTGCCATCAGTGGGGGACAGGGAAGACTGAGTAACGAGCAGTACTTC

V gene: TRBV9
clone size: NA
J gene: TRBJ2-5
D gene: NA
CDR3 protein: CASSVGASQGETQYF
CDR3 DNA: TGTGCCAGCAGCGTAGGAGCTAGCCAGGGGGAGACCCAGTACTTC